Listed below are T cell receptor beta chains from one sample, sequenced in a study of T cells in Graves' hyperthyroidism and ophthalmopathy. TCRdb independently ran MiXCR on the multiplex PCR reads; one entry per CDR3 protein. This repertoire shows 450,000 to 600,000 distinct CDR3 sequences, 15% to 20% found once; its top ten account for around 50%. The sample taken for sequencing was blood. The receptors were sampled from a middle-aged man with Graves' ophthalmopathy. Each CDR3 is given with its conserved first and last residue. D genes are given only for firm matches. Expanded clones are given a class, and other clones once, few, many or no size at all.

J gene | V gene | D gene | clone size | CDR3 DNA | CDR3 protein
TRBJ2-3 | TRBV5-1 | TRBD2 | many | TGCGCCAGCACCCCGGGAACTAGCGGGAGCATAGATACGCAGTATTTT | CASTPGTSGSIDTQYF
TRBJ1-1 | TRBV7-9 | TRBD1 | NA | TGTGCCAGCAGCGACAACAGGGGTTCGAACACTGAAGCTTTCTTT | CASSDNRGSNTEAFF
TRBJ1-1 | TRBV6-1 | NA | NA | TGTGCCAGCTCAAAGACTGAAGCTTTCTTT | CASSKTEAFF
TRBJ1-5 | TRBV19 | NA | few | TGTGCCAGTAGTATAGATCAGGGAAGCAATCAGCCCCAGCATTTT | CASSIDQGSNQPQHF
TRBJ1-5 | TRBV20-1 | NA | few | TGCAGTGCTAGAGATCAAAGCCTTAGCAATCAGCCCCAGCATTTT | CSARDQSLSNQPQHF
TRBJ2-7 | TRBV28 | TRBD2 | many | TGTGCCAGCAGTCCGTACCTCCGGACTAGCGGATCCTACGAGCAGTACTTC | CASSPYLRTSGSYEQYF
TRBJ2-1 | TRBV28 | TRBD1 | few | TGTGCCAGCAGTTTCTGGACAGACAGGGGGCGCGGTGGTGAGCAGTTCTTC | CASSFWTDRGRGGEQFF
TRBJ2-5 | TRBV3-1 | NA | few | TGTGCCAGCAGCCAAGATAATCGGGATTTAGAGACCCAGTACTTC | CASSQDNRDLETQYF
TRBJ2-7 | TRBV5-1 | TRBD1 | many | TGCGCCAGCAGCTTGAGAGGGACAGGGGGATACGAGCAGTACTTC | CASSLRGTGGYEQYF
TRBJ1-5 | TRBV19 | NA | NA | TGTGCCAGTAGTATAGATCGGGGGACGAATCAGCCCCAGCATTTT | CASSIDRGTNQPQHF
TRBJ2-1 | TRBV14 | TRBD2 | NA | TGTGCCAGCAGCCCCCGAGGGGCGGGAGGGAACAATGAGCAGTTCTTC | CASSPRGAGGNNEQFF
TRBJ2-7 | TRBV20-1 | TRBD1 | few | TGCAGTGCTCCCCCGGGACAGGGACCCTACGAGCAGTACTTC | CSAPPGQGPYEQYF
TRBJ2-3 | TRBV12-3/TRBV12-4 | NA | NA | TGTGCCAGCAGTTTCTACCCTAGCACAGATACGCAGTATTTT | CASSFYPSTDTQYF
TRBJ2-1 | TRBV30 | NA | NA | TGTGCCTGGAGTGGTACCTCCTACAATGAGCAGTTCTTC | CAWSGTSYNEQFF
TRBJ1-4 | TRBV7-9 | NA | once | TGTGCCAGCAGCTTAGGAAAAGGGGAAAAACTGTTTTTT | CASSLGKGEKLFF
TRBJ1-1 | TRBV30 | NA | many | TGTGCCTGGAGCTGGGGAGAAATCAACACTGAAGCTTTCTTT | CAWSWGEINTEAFF
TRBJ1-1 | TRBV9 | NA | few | TGTGCCAGCAGCGATGGACCCGGCCTAAACACTGAAGCTTTCTTT | CASSDGPGLNTEAFF
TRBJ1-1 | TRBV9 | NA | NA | TGTGCCAGCAGCGTAGATGCTGGGGGGGGCACTGAAGCTTTCTTT | CASSVDAGGGTEAFF
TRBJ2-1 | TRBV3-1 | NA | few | TGTGCCAGCAGCCAAGCCGGACCCCGCATAGGCAATGAGCAGTTCTTC | CASSQAGPRIGNEQFF
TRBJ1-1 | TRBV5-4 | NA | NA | TGTGCCAGCAGCCCCTACAACACTGAAGCTTTCTTT | CASSPYNTEAFF
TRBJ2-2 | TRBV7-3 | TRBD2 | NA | TGTGCCAGCAGCCGACGCGCGGGAGGACACACCGGGGAGCTGTTTTTT | CASSRRAGGHTGELFF
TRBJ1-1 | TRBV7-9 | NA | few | TGTGCCAGCAGCTTACTGGGGGCCTACACTGAAGCTTTCTTT | CASSLLGAYTEAFF
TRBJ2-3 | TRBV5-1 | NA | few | TGCGCCAGCAGCTTGGCCATAATAGCGGTAACTAGCACAGATACGCAGTATTTT | CASSLAIIAVTSTDTQYF
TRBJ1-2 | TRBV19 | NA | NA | TGTGCCAGTAAGCCCCTAGAGGGTAAGGGTGACTATGGCTACACCTTC | CASKPLEGKGDYGYTF
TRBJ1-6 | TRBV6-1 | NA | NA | TGTGCCAGCACCATCCGGAGGGGAAATTCACCCCTCCACTTT | CASTIRRGNSPLHF
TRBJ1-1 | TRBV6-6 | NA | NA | TGTGCCAGCAGTTACTTGGGGGAAGCTTTCTTT | CASSYLGEAFF
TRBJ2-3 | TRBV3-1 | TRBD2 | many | TGTGCCAGCAGCTCTTTCGTAACTAGCGGGTCAGATACGCAGTATTTT | CASSSFVTSGSDTQYF
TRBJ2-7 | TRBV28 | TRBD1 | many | TGTGCCAGCAGGATAGGGGGGACAGGGCGCGAGCAGTACTTC | CASRIGGTGREQYF
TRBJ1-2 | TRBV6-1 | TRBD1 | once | TGTGCCAGCGGTGATCCGAAGTCCGGGACAGGGAACTATGGCTACACCTTC | CASGDPKSGTGNYGYTF
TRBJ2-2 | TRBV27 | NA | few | TGTGCCAGCAGCACCCAGGCGGTGTCGCGTTATACCGGGGAGCTGTTTTTT | CASSTQAVSRYTGELFF
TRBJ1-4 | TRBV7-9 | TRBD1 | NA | TGTGCCAGCAGCCAAACTTCAGGGGGTGGGGAAAAACTGTTTTTT | CASSQTSGGGEKLFF
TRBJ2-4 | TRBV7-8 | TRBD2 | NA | TGTGCCAGCAGCTTTAGGAGCGGGGGGCTCTTGGGGGACATTCAGTACTTC | CASSFRSGGLLGDIQYF
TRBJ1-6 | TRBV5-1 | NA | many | TGCGCCAGCAGCTTGGTTGGGAGCTCCTATAATTCACCCCTCCACTTT | CASSLVGSSYNSPLHF
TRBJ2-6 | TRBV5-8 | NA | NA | TGTGCCAGCAGCTTGGGTATAGGGTTCTCTGGGGCCAACGTCCTGACTTTC | CASSLGIGFSGANVLTF
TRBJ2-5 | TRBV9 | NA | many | TGTGCCAGCAGCGCCGACCCCAAAGAGACCCAGTACTTC | CASSADPKETQYF
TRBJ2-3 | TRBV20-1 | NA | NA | TGCAGTGCTAGAACGGACCTCTCCACAGATACGCAGTATTTT | CSARTDLSTDTQYF
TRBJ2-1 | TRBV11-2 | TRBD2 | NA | TGTGCCAGCAGCTTAGTCGGGGCTAGCGGGAGAGGGCATGAGCAGTTCTTC | CASSLVGASGRGHEQFF
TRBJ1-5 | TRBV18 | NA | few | TGTGCCAGCTCACCCAACAATCAGCCCCAGCATTTT | CASSPNNQPQHF
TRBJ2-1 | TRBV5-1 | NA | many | TGCGCCAGCAGCTTGGGAGGTCTTCGCGGTAATGAGCAGTTCTTC | CASSLGGLRGNEQFF
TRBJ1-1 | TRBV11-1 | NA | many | TGTGCCAGCAGCTTCGGGAAGGGAAACACTGAAGCTTTCTTT | CASSFGKGNTEAFF
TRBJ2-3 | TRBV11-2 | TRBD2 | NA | TGTGCCAGCGGATACCCCCCTACCGGGACTAGCGGGAGCTTTGGCACAGATACGCAGTATTTT | CASGYPPTGTSGSFGTDTQYF
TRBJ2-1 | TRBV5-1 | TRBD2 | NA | TGCGCCAGCAGCCCTCTAGCGGGGGTGAATGAGCAGTTCTTC | CASSPLAGVNEQFF
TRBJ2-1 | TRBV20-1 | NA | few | TGCAGTGAAAGGAGTCAGGGCCCAGGTAATGAGCAGTTCTTC | CSERSQGPGNEQFF
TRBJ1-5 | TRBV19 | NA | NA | TGTGCCAGTACCAATCAGGGGAATAGCAATCAGCCCCAGCATTTT | CASTNQGNSNQPQHF
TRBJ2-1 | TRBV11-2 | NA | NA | TGTGCCAGCAGCTTCTCGACAGCTTACAATGAGCAGTTCTTC | CASSFSTAYNEQFF
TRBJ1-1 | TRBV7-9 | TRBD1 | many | TGTGCCAGCAGCTCCGAGCAGGGGGCACGAGCTTTCTTT | CASSSEQGARAFF
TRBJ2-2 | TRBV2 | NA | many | TGTGCCAGCAGTGAAAACCCGGGAGCCAGCGGGGAGCTGTTTTTT | CASSENPGASGELFF
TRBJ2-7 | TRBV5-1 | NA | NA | TGCGCCAGCAGCTTGGAGGGATTCGCCTACGAGCAGTACTTC | CASSLEGFAYEQYF
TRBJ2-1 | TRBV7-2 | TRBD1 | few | TGTGCCAGCAGCTTAGCATTCCCGGGACAGGGGTATGAGCAGTTCTTC | CASSLAFPGQGYEQFF
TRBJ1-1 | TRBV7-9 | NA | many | TGTGCCAGCAGCTCGTCAGGGAACACTGAAGCTTTCTTT | CASSSSGNTEAFF
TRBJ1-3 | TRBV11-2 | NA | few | TGTGCCAGCAGCTCCGGGACGGCTAACACCATATATTTT | CASSSGTANTIYF